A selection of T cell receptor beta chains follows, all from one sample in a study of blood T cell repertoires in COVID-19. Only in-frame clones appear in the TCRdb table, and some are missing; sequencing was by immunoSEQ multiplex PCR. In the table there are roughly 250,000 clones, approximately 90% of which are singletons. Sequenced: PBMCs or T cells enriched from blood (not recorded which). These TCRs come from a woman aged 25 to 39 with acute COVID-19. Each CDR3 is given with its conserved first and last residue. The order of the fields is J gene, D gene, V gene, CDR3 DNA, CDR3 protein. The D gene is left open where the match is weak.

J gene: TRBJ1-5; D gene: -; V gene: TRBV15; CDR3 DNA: TGTGCCACCAGCAGAGAGGGAGGGCCGGGTCAGCCCCAGCATTTT; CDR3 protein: CATSREGGPGQPQHF
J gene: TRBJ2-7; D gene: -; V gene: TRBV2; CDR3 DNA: TGTGCCAGCAGCGTCCTAGCGTTCTCTCTCGAGCAGTACTTC; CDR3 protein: CASSVLAFSLEQYF
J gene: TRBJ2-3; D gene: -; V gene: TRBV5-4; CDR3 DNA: TGTGCCAGCAGCTTACGGGGTCGCACAGATACGCAGTATTTT; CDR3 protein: CASSLRGRTDTQYF
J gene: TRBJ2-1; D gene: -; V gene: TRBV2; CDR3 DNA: TGTGCCAGCAGTGAAATATCCTGGGGAGCTGGAAGCGATGAGCAGTTCTTC; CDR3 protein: CASSEISWGAGSDEQFF
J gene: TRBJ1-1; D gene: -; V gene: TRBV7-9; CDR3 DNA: TGTGCCAGCAGCTCCCAACACCGATCTGAAGCTTTCTTT; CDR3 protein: CASSSQHRSEAFF
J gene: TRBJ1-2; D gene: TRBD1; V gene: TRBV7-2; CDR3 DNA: TGTGCCAGCAGCCCGGGACAGTTCCCCACCTATGGCTACACCTTC; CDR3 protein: CASSPGQFPTYGYTF
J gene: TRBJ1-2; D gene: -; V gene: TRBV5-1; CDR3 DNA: TGCGCCAGCAGCTTGGGACAGTTCACTGGATATGGCTACACCTTC; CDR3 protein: CASSLGQFTGYGYTF
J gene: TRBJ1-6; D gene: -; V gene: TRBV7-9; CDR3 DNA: TGTGCCAGCAGCTTCTCAAGGGGCCGATCACCCCTCCACTTT; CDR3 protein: CASSFSRGRSPLHF
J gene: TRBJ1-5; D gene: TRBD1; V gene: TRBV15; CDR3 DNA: TGTGCCACCAGCAGGGGACAGGGCCGCTATCAGCCCCAGCATTTT; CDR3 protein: CATSRGQGRYQPQHF
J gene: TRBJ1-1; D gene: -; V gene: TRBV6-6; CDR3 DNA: TGTGCCAGCAGGGCGGGAAGCACTGAAGCTTTCTTT; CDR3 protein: CASRAGSTEAFF
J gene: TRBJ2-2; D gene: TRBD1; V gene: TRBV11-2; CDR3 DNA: TGTGCCAGCAGGCGGCCGGGACAGGGCAACACCGGGGAGCTGTTTTTT; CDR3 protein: CASRRPGQGNTGELFF
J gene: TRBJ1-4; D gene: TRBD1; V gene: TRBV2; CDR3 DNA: TGTGCCAGCAGTGACGCTGCTGGGACAGCTAATGAAAAACTGTTTTTT; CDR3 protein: CASSDAAGTANEKLFF